This T cell receptor (beta chain) was identified during a study of regulatory T cells in long-lasting Graves disease. The study's findings and limits: Persistent disease samples used TRBV28, TRBJ1-2 and TRBJ2-5 preferentially.

This CDR3 is 14 amino acids long. J was trimmed by 7 bases and V by 0 bases; bases with no gene match: 6. The germline CDR1 and CDR2 sequences are SGDLS and YYNGEE. With regard to this clonotype: What it binds is unknown. This is likely a read error, given that the CDR3 carries no conserved phenylalanine or tryptophan at its end.

CDR3-region Arm-PCR and iRepertoire HTBI primers produced the TCR beta libraries. A single record per CDR3 protein comes from TCRdb applying MiXCR to the multiplex PCR reads. Among about 220,000 distinct CDR3 sequences listed, roughly 20% were seen once. As for time point: newly diagnosed GD, antithyroid drugs for less than 3 months. From RNA extracted from PBMCs, the TCR library was made. The same data also contributed to another study, on T cells in Graves' hyperthyroidism and ophthalmopathy. From that paper: HTBI primers were employed in a first-round RT-PCR of the TCR CDR3.

This receptor was obtained from a woman in her 30s with Graves disease. Sequencing was performed on peripheral blood mononuclear cells (PBMCs), taken at new diagnosis, from a patient treated with antithyroid drugs. The chain carries TRBV9 and TRBJ1-1, with 7 positions matching TRBD1. The CDR3 region has the DNA TGTGCCAGCAGCGTAGCTTACAGGGGCGGTGAAGCTTTCTAT. Residues: CASSVAYRGGEAFY.